The 5 T cell receptor beta chains presented below share a single source sample, sequenced in a study of OX40 agonist ivuxolimab in advanced cancers. Repertoires were generated with immunoSEQ multiplex PCR, while TCRdb's copy carries only in-frame clones and drops some. This sample yields 70,000 to 95,000 clones, of which 90% are seen a single time; under 0.35% belongs to the top ten. The starting material was CD4+ or CD8+ T cells sorted from blood, obtained in a trial of the OX40 agonist ivuxolimab. Receptors originate from an adult with an advanced solid tumor such as melanoma, head and neck, liver or kidney cancer.

The DNA of the CDR3 is TGCGCCAGCAGCTTGGAAGGGATGGGGTATCAGCCCCAGCATTTT. Amino acids: CASSLEGMGYQPQHF. The rearrangement joins TRBV5-1 to TRBJ1-5; D not certain. CDR1 SGHRS and CDR2 YFSETQ come from the germline V gene. Trimming pared 0 bases from V and 5 bases from J, leaving 12 bases between. This CDR3 contains 15 residues.

This clone was counted a few times. The chain joins TRBV4-1 to TRBJ1-1, with a possible D match to TRBD1 (6 bases). Germline CDR1 reads MGHRA; CDR2 reads YSYEKL. The CDR3 extends over 17 amino acids. Between the trimmed V and J ends, which lost 1 base and 3 bases, there was a span of 18 bases. Here the CDR3 DNA reads TGCGCCAGCAGCCAAGGGCTCCTACAGGGAGGGCACACTGAAGCTTTCTTT. Its protein is CASSQGLLQGGHTEAFF.

The chain carries TRBV27 and TRBJ2-5; D is possibly TRBD1 or TRBD2 (5 bases each). The CDR3 extends over 15 amino acids. Germline CDR1 and CDR2: MNHEY and SMNVEV (reference sequence). V lost 5 bases, J lost 7 bases, and 20 bases lay in between. CDR3 in amino acids: CASSRGGQAVGTQYF. Written as DNA, the CDR3 is TGTGCCAGCAGTCGGGGCGGCCAGGCGGTGGGGACCCAGTACTTC.

This chain connects TRBV28 to TRBJ2-5, with 9 bases that match TRBD2. The V gene end was trimmed by 2 bases and the J gene end by 4 bases; junction bases not matched to a gene: 2. The V gene's germline CDR1 is MDHEN and CDR2 SYDVKM. This CDR3 contains 14 residues. DNA for the CDR3: TGTGCCAGCAGTTTAAGCGGGGGGCGAGAGACCCAGTACTTC. It is translated as CASSLSGGRETQYF. Together with reference TRBV28 and TRBJ2-5, the CDR3 gives the full variable domain: DVKVTQSSRYLVKRTGEKVFLECVQDMDHENMFWYRQDPGLGLRLIYFSYDVKMKEKGDIPEGYSVSREKKERFSLILESASTNQTSMYLCASSLSGGRETQYFGPGTRLLVL.

A single count supports this clone. The chain recombines TRBV7-9 with TRBJ2-4; 9 positions match TRBD1. J gave up 8 bases and V 4 bases, and 6 bases lay outside the gene matches. CDR1 SEHNR and CDR2 FQNEAQ come from the germline V gene (reference sequence). CDR3 length: 14 amino acids. The CDR3 DNA reads as TGTGCCAGCAGCTGGGACAGGGAGAGCTACATTCAGTACTTC. Amino acids: CASSWDRESYIQYF.